The clone carrying this T cell receptor (beta chain) has just a few counts. Its antigen is still unknown. This entry belongs to a study of CD8+CD57+ T cells in acquired aplastic anemia. Whole-study results and caveats: Patients and controls had in common approximately 28 CD8+ CDR3 sequences.

Genomic DNA, serving as template, underwent TCR beta VDJ and CDR3 profiling. One entry per CDR3 protein results from TCRdb running MiXCR on the reads. The data hold 450,000 to 600,000 distinct CDR3 sequences, with around 30% observed a single time. CD8+CD57+ cell expansion had been shown by flow cytometry in patients chosen for sequencing. This receptor was taken from a human donor with aplastic anemia. Sequencing was carried out using sorted CD4+, CD8+, or CD8+CD57+ T cells (not recorded which) from PBMCs.

This CDR3 is CASSQVTGGSYEQYF. Written as DNA, the CDR3 is TGCGCCAGCAGCCAAGTGACAGGGGGCTCGTACGAGCAGTACTTC. This chain joins TRBV4-3 and TRBJ2-7; 10 bases agree with TRBD1. V shed 1 base, J shed 4 bases, and the junction held 4 bases outside the gene matches. This CDR3 has 15 amino acids. The germline CDR1 and CDR2 sequences are LGHNA and YSLEER.